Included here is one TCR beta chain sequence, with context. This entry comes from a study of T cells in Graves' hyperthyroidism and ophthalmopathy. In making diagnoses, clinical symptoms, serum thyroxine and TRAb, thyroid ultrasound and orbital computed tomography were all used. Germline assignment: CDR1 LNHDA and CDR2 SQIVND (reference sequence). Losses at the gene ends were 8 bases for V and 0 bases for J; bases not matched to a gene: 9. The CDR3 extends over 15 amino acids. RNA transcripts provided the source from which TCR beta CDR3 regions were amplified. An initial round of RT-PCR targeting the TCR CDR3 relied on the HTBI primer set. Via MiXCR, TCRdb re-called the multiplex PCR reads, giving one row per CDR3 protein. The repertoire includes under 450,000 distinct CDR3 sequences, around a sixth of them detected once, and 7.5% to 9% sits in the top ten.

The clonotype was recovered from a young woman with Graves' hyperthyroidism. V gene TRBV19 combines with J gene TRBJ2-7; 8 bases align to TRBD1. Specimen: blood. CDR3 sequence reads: CASRGTGLSSYEQYF. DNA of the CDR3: TGTGCCAGTCGCGGGACAGGCTTAAGCTCCTACGAGCAGTACTTC.